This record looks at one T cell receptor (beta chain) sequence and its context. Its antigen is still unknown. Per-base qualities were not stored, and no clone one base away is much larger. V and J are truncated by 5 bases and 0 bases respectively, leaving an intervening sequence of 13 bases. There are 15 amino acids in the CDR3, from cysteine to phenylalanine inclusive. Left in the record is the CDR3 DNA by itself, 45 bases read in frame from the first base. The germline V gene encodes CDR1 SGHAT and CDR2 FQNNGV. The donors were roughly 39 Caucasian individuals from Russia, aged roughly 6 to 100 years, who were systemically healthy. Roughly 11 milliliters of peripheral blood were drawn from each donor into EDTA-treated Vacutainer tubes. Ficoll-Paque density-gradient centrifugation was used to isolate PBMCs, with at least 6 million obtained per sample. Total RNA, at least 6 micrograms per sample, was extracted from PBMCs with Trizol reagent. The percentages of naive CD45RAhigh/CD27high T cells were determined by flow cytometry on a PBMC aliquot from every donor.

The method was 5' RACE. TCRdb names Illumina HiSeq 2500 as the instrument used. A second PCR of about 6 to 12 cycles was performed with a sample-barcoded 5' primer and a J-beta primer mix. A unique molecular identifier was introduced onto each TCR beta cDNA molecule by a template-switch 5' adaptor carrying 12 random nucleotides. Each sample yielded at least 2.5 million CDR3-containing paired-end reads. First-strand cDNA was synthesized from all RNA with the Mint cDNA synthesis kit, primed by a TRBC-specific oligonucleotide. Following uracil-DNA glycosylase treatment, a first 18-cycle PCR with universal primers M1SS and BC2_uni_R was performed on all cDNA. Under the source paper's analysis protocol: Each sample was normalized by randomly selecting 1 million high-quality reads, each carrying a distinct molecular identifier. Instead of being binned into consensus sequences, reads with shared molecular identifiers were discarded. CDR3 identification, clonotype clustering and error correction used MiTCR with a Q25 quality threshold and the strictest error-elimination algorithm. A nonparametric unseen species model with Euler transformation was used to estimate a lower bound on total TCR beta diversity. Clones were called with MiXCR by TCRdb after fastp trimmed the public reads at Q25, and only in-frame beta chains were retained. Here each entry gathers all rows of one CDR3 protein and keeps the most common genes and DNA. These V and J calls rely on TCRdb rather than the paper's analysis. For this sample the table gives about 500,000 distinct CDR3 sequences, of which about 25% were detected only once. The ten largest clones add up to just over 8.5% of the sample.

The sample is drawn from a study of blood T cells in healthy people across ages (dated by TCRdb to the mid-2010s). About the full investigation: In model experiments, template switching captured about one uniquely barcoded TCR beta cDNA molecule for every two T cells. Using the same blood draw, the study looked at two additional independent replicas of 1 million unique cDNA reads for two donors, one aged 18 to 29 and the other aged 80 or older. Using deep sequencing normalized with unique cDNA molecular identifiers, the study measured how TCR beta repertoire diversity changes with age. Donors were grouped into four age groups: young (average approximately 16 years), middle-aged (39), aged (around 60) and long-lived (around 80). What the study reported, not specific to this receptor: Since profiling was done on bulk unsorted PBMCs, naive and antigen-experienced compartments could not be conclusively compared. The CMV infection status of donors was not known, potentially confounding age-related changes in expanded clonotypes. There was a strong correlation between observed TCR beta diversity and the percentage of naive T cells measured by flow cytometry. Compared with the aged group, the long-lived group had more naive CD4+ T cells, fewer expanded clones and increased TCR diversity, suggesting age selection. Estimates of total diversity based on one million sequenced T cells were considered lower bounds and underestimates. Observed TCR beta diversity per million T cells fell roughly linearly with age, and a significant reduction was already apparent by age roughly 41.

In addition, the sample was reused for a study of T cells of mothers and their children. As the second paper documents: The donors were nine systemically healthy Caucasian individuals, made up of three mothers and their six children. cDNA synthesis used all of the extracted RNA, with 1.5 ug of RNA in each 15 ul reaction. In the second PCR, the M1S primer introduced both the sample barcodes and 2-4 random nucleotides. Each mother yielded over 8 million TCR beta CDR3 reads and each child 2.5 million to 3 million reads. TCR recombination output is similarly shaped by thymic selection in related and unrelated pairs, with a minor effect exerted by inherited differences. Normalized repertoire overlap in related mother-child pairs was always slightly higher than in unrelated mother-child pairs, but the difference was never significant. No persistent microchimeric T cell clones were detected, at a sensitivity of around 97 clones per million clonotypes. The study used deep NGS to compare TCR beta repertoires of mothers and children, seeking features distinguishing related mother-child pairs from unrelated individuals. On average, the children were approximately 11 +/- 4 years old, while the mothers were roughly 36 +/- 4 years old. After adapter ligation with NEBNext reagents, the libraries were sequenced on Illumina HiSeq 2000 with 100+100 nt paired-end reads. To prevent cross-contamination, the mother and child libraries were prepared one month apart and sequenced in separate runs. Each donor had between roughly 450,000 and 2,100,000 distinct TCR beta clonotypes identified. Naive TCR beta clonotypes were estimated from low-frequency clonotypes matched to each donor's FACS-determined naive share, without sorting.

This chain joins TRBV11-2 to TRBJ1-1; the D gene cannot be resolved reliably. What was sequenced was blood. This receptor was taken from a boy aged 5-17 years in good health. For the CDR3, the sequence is CASSPQGNLNTEAFF. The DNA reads TGTGCCAGCAGCCCCCAAGGGAATCTGAACACTGAAGCTTTCTTT.